Each of the 29 T cell receptor beta chains below was sequenced from the same sample in a study of blood T cell repertoires in COVID-19 (dated by TCRdb to the early 2020s). The library was prepared using the immunoSEQ multiplex PCR assay. TCRdb holds this immuneACCESS table with in-frame rearrangements only. Some clones are missing; in checked studies, unresolved V genes explain under half, and the rest has no known cause. The sample contains around 70,000 clones, about 84% of them found a single time. The ten largest clones add up to 15% to 19% of the sample. Sequenced input: peripheral blood. The receptors shown here come from a human donor in a cohort sampled during active COVID-19.

This clone was detected a few times. The V gene is TRBV6-5, the J gene TRBJ2-7; 11 bases agree with TRBD2. Unmatched junction bases numbered 4, after V lost 6 bases and J lost 3 bases. This CDR3 comprises 14 residues. CDR1 is MNHEY, CDR2 SVGAGI, per germline. DNA for the CDR3: TGTGCCAGCAGCCTAACTAGCGGGAGCTACGAGCAGTACTTC. Amino acids: CASSLTSGSYEQYF.

The count of this clone is one. V usage is TRBV7-2 and J usage is TRBJ2-7, with TRBD2 matching 7 bases. The V segment lost 5 bases and the J segment 0 bases; nucleotides outside the gene matches: 7. The CDR3 totals 15 residues. CDR1 SGHTA and CDR2 FQGNSA come from the germline V gene. The CDR3 loop reads CASSPSGTYSYEQYF. The CDR3 DNA reads TGTGCCAGCAGCCCAAGCGGGACCTACTCCTACGAGCAGTACTTC.

The chain combines TRBV6-2 or TRBV6-3 with TRBJ2-6; D is unresolved. Per the germline V gene, CDR1 is MNHEY and CDR2 is SVGEGT. CDR3 length: 17 amino acids. The V gene lost 1 base and the J gene lost 1 base, with 11 bases spanning the gap. CDR3 DNA sequence: TGTGCCAGCAGTTACTTCCTCATTGAGTCTGGGGCCAACGTCCTGACTTTC. Protein product: CASSYFLIESGANVLTF.

The V call is TRBV2, the J call TRBJ2-7; 9 nucleotides line up with TRBD1. This CDR3 is 14 amino acids long. Germline loops: CDR1 SNHLY, CDR2 FYNNEI. V gave up 7 bases and J gave up 2 bases; unmatched junction bases: 6. This CDR3 is CASNFGTGTYEQYF. The CDR3 nucleotides are TGTGCCAGCAACTTCGGGACAGGGACCTACGAGCAGTACTTC.

This rearrangement joins TRBV18 to TRBJ1-2; D unclear. The CDR3 runs 16 residues. The germline V gene has CDR1 KGHSH and CDR2 LQKENI. V lost 0 bases and J 6 bases, leaving 17 bases between the germline ends. The CDR3 region is CASSPPSAEDYNGYTF. CDR3 nucleotides: TGTGCCAGCTCACCACCGTCCGCAGAAGATTACAATGGCTACACCTTC.

The gene calls are TRBV30 and TRBJ1-3; 7 positions match TRBD1. There are 16 residues in the CDR3. After removal of 4 bases from V and 0 bases from J, the junction contained 9 bases not matched to a gene. Germline lookup yields CDR1 GTSNPN and CDR2 SVGIG (reference sequence). This CDR3 is CAWKRDRLASGNTIYF. CDR3 bases: TGTGCCTGGAAGAGGGACAGACTGGCCTCTGGAAACACCATATATTTT.

V is TRBV18 and J is TRBJ1-1, with 7 bases fitting TRBD1. The CDR3 is 15 amino acids. V gave up 3 bases and J gave up 2 bases; unmatched junction bases: 6. The germline gives CDR1 KGHSH, CDR2 LQKENI. The CDR3 protein is CASSPKTGLNTEAFF. CDR3 sequence (DNA): TGTGCCAGCTCACCCAAGACAGGGCTTAACACTGAAGCTTTCTTT.

The chain is built from TRBV5-1 and TRBJ2-7; D might be TRBD1 (6 bases). The CDR3 has 13 amino acids. Per the germline V gene, CDR1 is SGHRS and CDR2 is YFSETQ. V lost 4 bases and J 4 bases, leaving 12 bases between the germline ends. DNA of the CDR3: TGCGCCAGCAGCAGTCCAGGGGAATACGAGCAGTACTTC. Protein sequence: CASSSPGEYEQYF.

The chain links TRBV6-9 to TRBJ2-5, with D uncertain. The length of the CDR3 is 13 residues. The germline CDR1 and CDR2 sequences are MNHGY and SVAAGI. V was clipped by 2 bases and J by 4 bases, with 8 bases between them. The CDR3 bases are TGTGCCAGCAGTTATAGCGCCTTAGAGACCCAGTACTTC. Its protein is CASSYSALETQYF.

This rearrangement joins TRBV25-1 to TRBJ2-3; TRBD1 aligns across 9 bases. V trimming: 5 bases; J trimming: 2 bases; junction bases outside the gene matches: 5. Germline V gene lookup returns CDR1 MGHDK and CDR2 SYGVNS. CDR3 length equals 15 residues. CDR3 residues: CASSRTGGLTDTQYF. In DNA, the CDR3 is TGTGCCAGCAGTAGAACAGGGGGCCTCACAGATACGCAGTATTTT.

The rearrangement joins TRBV5-1 to TRBJ2-5; D may be TRBD2 (7 bases). V gave up 4 bases and J gave up 5 bases, with 15 bases separating them. CDR1 SGHRS and CDR2 YFSETQ come from the germline V gene. The CDR3 covers 14 residues. The CDR3 protein is CASSTREGDETQYF. The CDR3 DNA is TGCGCCAGCAGCACCAGGGAGGGGGACGAGACCCAGTACTTC.

This clone has only one observation. The chain is built from TRBV10-1 and TRBJ2-2; TRBD2 is a possible D gene (5 bases). CDR3 length: 13 amino acids. V shed 7 bases and J shed 5 bases, with 11 bases lying between them. Germline V CDR1 and CDR2: WNHNN, SYGVQD (reference sequence). The CDR3 DNA sequence: TGCGCCAGCACCCGGGATTCGACCGGGGAGCTGTTTTTT. Its protein product is CASTRDSTGELFF.

This clone was recorded a few times. The chain combines TRBV30 with TRBJ2-1; the match to TRBD1 covers 10 bases. The V and J ends lost 7 bases and 9 bases, in that order; junction bases with no gene match: 9. The CDR3 extends over 13 amino acids. The V gene's germline CDR1 is GTSNPN and CDR2 SVGIG (reference sequence). The CDR3 DNA is TGTGCCTCGTCGGGACAGGGGTTTCGTGAGCAGTTCTTC. This encodes CASSGQGFREQFF.

CDR3 DNA sequence: TGTGCCAGTAGTATTAACCAAGGACAGGGGGGGTACGAGCAGTACTTC. As protein: CASSINQGQGGYEQYF. The gene calls are TRBV19 and TRBJ2-7, with 10 nucleotides matching TRBD1. Germline assignment: CDR1 LNHDA and CDR2 SQIVND (reference sequence). V was pared by 3 bases and J by 4 bases, with 9 bases of the junction left unmatched. The CDR3 sequence is 16 residues long.

With regard to this clone: The sample contains more than one DNA sequence encoding this CDR3. J is TRBJ1-6 and V is TRBV30, with 7 positions matching TRBD1. CDR3 size: 14 residues. CDR1 and CDR2 (germline): GTSNPN, SVGIG (reference sequence). With V trimmed by 1 base and J by 5 bases, 2 bases remained unmatched. CDR3 region: CAWSAGQDNSPLHF. DNA for the CDR3: TGTGCCTGGAGTGCAGGACAGGATAATTCACCCCTCCACTTT.

V and J are TRBV25-1 and TRBJ2-5; D not resolved. Trimming pared 2 bases from V and 2 bases from J, leaving 12 bases between. Germline CDR1 MGHDK, CDR2 SYGVNS. This CDR3 has 15 residues. DNA of the CDR3: TGTGCCAGCAGTGAACCCCGCGGTTGGCAAGAGACCCAGTACTTC. Protein: CASSEPRGWQETQYF.

The rearrangement uses TRBV7-2 and TRBJ2-7; D remains unclear. The CDR3 consists of 13 residues. The V and J ends lost 5 bases and 3 bases respectively, with 11 bases between them. CDR1 is SGHTA, CDR2 FQGNSA, per germline. CDR3 sequence: CASSQANYYEQYF. For the CDR3, the DNA is TGTGCCAGCAGCCAGGCCAATTACTACGAGCAGTACTTC.

V usage is TRBV11-3 and J usage is TRBJ2-5; D gene ambiguous. Germline CDR1 and CDR2: SGHNT and YENEEA. This CDR3 region has 14 residues. V was cut by 5 bases and J by 1 base, with 11 bases left in between. Here the CDR3 reads CASSKTPSQETQYF. DNA of the CDR3: TGTGCCAGCAGCAAAACACCATCCCAAGAGACCCAGTACTTC.

This chain joins TRBV9 and TRBJ2-7; TRBD1 matches 7 bases. V lost 3 bases, J lost 4 bases, and 7 bases stayed unmatched. Germline lookup yields CDR1 SGDLS and CDR2 YYNGEE. CDR3 length equals 14 residues. The chain's CDR3 is CASSAQRTGYEQYF. CDR3 in DNA: TGTGCCAGCAGCGCCCAGAGGACAGGATACGAGCAGTACTTC.

The chain is built from TRBV14 and TRBJ1-1, with a weak D call TRBD1 (5 bases). V lost 1 base to trimming and J lost 5 bases, with 8 bases between them. Germline CDR1 and CDR2: SGHDN and FVKESK. CDR3 length equals 13 residues. This CDR3 reads CASSQVGGTEAFF. CDR3 bases: TGTGCCAGCAGCCAAGTTGGGGGGACTGAAGCTTTCTTT. Full variable domain (rest looked up from reference TRBV14 and TRBJ1-1): EAGVTQFPSHSVIEKGQTVTLRCDPISGHDNLYWYRRVMGKEIKFLLHFVKESKQDESGMPNNRFLAERTGGTYSTLKVQPAELEDSGVYFCASSQVGGTEAFFGQGTRLTVV.

The chain uses TRBV29-1 and TRBJ2-5; maybe TRBD2 (6 bases). The ends were cut back, 0 bases at V and 4 bases at J, with 6 bases in the middle. CDR1 and CDR2 (germline): SQVTM, ANQGSEA. CDR3 length: 12 amino acids. The CDR3 DNA reads TGCAGCGTTGAAGAAGCGGGAGAGACCCAGTACTTC. Its translation is CSVEEAGETQYF.

The rearrangement joins TRBV9 to TRBJ1-2; no definite D call. V dropped 2 bases and J dropped 4 bases, with 9 bases sitting between them. CDR3 length: 13 residues. Germline CDR1 SGDLS, CDR2 YYNGEE. The CDR3 coding sequence is TGTGCCAGCAGCGTCGGCAGGTCCTATGGCTACACCTTC. This sequence encodes CASSVGRSYGYTF.

This chain links TRBV19 with TRBJ2-3; 9 bases are shared with TRBD2. V shed 3 bases, J shed 4 bases, and the junction held 5 bases outside the gene matches. This CDR3 contains 15 residues. Germline V gene lookup returns CDR1 LNHDA and CDR2 SQIVND (reference sequence). The CDR3 nucleotides read TGTGCCAGTAGTATTGGGACTAGCAACCCAGATACGCAGTATTTT. This gives the protein CASSIGTSNPDTQYF.

This rearrangement joins TRBV19 to TRBJ2-7; a possible D gene is TRBD1 (5 bases). Germline V gives CDR1 LNHDA, CDR2 SQIVND (reference sequence). Trimming took off 6 bases at V and 1 base at J, with 19 bases between the two ends. The CDR3 spans 16 residues. CDR3 sequence (DNA): TGTGCCAGTAGCTTCGACAGCGCGGCGGCTTCCTACGAGCAGTACTTC. It specifies CASSFDSAAASYEQYF.

The genes are TRBV14 and TRBJ1-2, with a weak D call TRBD1 (6 bases). The V end was cut by 0 bases, the J end by 6 bases, with 17 bases between. CDR1 is SGHDN, CDR2 FVKESK, per germline. There are 16 residues in the CDR3. CDR3 sequence (DNA): TGTGCCAGCAGCCAAGAGCTAGACAGGCCGCGGAATGGCTACACCTTC. Its translation is CASSQELDRPRNGYTF.

This clone was seen just once. This chain connects TRBV29-1 to TRBJ2-5, with a tentative D call TRBD2 (5 bases). The CDR3 sequence is 11 residues long. The germline V gene has CDR1 SQVTM and CDR2 ANQGSEA. Trimming took off 6 bases at V and 2 bases at J, with 7 bases between the two ends. The CDR3 loop is CSVGVQETQYF. CDR3 nucleotides: TGCAGCGTCGGGGTACAAGAGACCCAGTACTTC.

This chain uses TRBV6-1 with TRBJ1-2; no clear D. Germline V gives CDR1 MNHNS, CDR2 SASEGT. The length of the CDR3 is 13 residues. Trimming left V 2 bases short and J 7 bases short, with 11 bases between. The CDR3 reads CASSERGDSGYTF. CDR3 nucleotides: TGTGCCAGCAGTGAACGTGGAGATTCTGGCTACACCTTC.

The rearrangement links TRBV5-1 to TRBJ2-7, with TRBD1 matching over 9 bases. V shed 4 bases, J shed 2 bases, and the junction held 1 base outside the gene matches. CDR1 and CDR2 from the germline V gene are SGHRS and YFSETQ. CDR3 length: 13 residues. CDR3 residues: CASSGTGTYEQYF. The CDR3 DNA reads TGCGCCAGCAGCGGGACAGGGACCTACGAGCAGTACTTC.

This clone has only a few counts. V is TRBV27 and J is TRBJ2-2; D remains ambiguous. The CDR3 covers 15 residues. Per germline, CDR1 MNHEY and CDR2 SMNVEV (reference sequence). Trimming took 5 bases from V and 5 from J, leaving 15 bases between them. The CDR3 region has the DNA TGTGCCAGCAGTCCGGTTACCAGGCCTACCGGGGAGCTGTTTTTT. It codes for CASSPVTRPTGELFF.